Below, 25 T cell receptor beta chains from the same sample are listed, as sequenced in a study of blood T cell repertoires in COVID-19. Clones were read by immunoSEQ multiplex PCR, and TCRdb kept only the in-frame ones, dropping some. The table records about 140,000 clones, approximately 86% of them present only once. Sequencing was done on a sample of peripheral blood. The receptors were gathered from a woman aged 55-75 years with acute or convalescent COVID-19.

The V gene is TRBV6-5, the J gene TRBJ1-1; 7 bases agree with TRBD1. Germline V gene sequence: CDR1 MNHEY, CDR2 SVGAGI. This CDR3 contains 15 residues. V was clipped by 8 bases and J by 4 bases; unmatched bases: 13. CDR3: CASSRDSLGGTEAFF. CDR3 sequence (DNA): TGTGCCAGCTCCCGGGACAGCCTAGGTGGCACTGAAGCTTTCTTT.

The chain uses TRBV11-2 and TRBJ2-1; D is unclear. From germline, CDR1 is SGHAT and CDR2 FQNNGV. Trimming shortened V by 3 bases and J by 8 bases, and 17 bases separated the two germline ends. The CDR3 totals 15 residues. Here the CDR3 reads CASSFAGTAVDEQFF. CDR3 nucleotides: TGTGCCAGCAGCTTCGCCGGAACAGCCGTCGATGAGCAGTTCTTC.

The V call is TRBV11-2, the J call TRBJ1-1; no clear D gene. The CDR3 has 13 amino acids. V was shortened by 1 base and J by 4 bases, with 7 bases between the two germline ends. CDR1 and CDR2 (germline): SGHAT, FQNNGV. The CDR3 DNA follows: TGTGCCAGCAGCTTAGTAGCTAGCACTGAAGCTTTCTTT. This translates into CASSLVASTEAFF. Using reference TRBV11-2 and TRBJ1-1 for the parts outside the CDR3, the full variable domain is EAGVAQSPRYKIIEKRQSVAFWCNPISGHATLYWYQQILGQGPKLLIQFQNNGVVDDSQLPKDRFSAERLKGVDSTLKIQPAKLEDSAVYLCASSLVASTEAFFGQGTRLTVV.

This rearrangement joins TRBV12-5 to TRBJ2-1, with 8 bases lining up with TRBD2. Germline values: CDR1 LGHNT, CDR2 FRNRAP. The CDR3 extends over 16 amino acids. Losses at the gene ends were 5 bases for V and 1 base for J; bases not matched to a gene: 7. CDR3 DNA: TGTGCTAGTGGTCTGGAAATAGCGGGGTCCTACAATGAGCAGTTCTTC. The encoded protein is CASGLEIAGSYNEQFF.

This chain joins TRBV4-3 and TRBJ2-1; D remains unclear. The CDR3 loop spans 15 amino acids. The V gene's germline CDR1 is LGHNA and CDR2 YSLEER. Trimming pared 0 bases from V and 4 bases from J, leaving 10 bases between. CDR3 nucleotides: TGCGCCAGCAGCCAAGATCCGGCCGGGTACAATGAGCAGTTCTTC. It yields the protein CASSQDPAGYNEQFF.

The chain uses TRBV10-3 and TRBJ2-1; 10 nucleotides align to TRBD1. V was pared by 3 bases and J by 7 bases, with 15 bases of the junction left unmatched. This CDR3 comprises 18 residues. In germline, CDR1 is ENHRY, CDR2 SYGVKD. CDR3: CAISEGGRRQGARNEQFF. In DNA, the CDR3 is TGTGCCATCAGTGAAGGTGGCCGGAGACAGGGGGCGAGGAATGAGCAGTTCTTC.

The chain employs TRBV2 and TRBJ1-6, with D possibly being TRBD1 (6 bases). CDR1 and CDR2 (germline): SNHLY, FYNNEI. The V gene lost 8 bases and the J gene lost 7 bases, with 15 bases spanning the gap. This CDR3 contains 14 residues. This CDR3 is CASGGRIINSPLHF. The CDR3 coding sequence is TGTGCCAGCGGGGGCAGGATAATAAATTCACCCCTCCACTTT.

This rearrangement joins TRBV5-4 to TRBJ2-5; weak D call: TRBD2 (5 bases). Trimming stripped 3 bases from V and 1 base from J, with 13 bases between. This CDR3 contains 15 residues. Looked up from germline, CDR1 is SGHNT and CDR2 is YYREEE (reference sequence). The CDR3: CASSSDLARQETQYF. The CDR3 DNA reads as TGTGCCAGCAGCTCGGACTTAGCTCGCCAAGAGACCCAGTACTTC.

This chain links TRBV19 with TRBJ2-3; 7 bases agree with TRBD1. Losses at the gene ends were 3 bases for V and 4 bases for J; bases not matched to a gene: 10. The CDR3 is 16 residues long. CDR1 is LNHDA, CDR2 SQIVND, per germline (reference sequence). The CDR3 loop is CASSIENRGSADTQYF. CDR3 nucleotides: TGTGCCAGTAGTATTGAAAACAGGGGTTCAGCAGATACGCAGTATTTT.

This sequence joins TRBV4-1 and TRBJ2-1; no clear D gene. Looked up from germline, CDR1 is MGHRA and CDR2 is YSYEKL. Trimming left V 0 bases short and J 0 bases short, with 6 bases between. The CDR3 consists of 15 residues. The CDR3 region is CASSQDGSSYNEQFF. The CDR3 DNA sequence: TGCGCCAGCAGCCAAGACGGTAGCTCCTACAATGAGCAGTTCTTC.

The chain couples TRBV3-1 (or the pseudogene TRBV3-2) to TRBJ2-7; D not certain. Germline V CDR1 and CDR2: LGHDT, YNNKEL (reference sequence). This CDR3 region has 14 residues. V lost 2 bases to trimming and J lost 6 bases, with 14 bases between them. The CDR3, as DNA: TGTGCCAGCAGCCAAAGTCGAGACATCGGCGAGCAGTACTTC. This translates into CASSQSRDIGEQYF.

The chain carries TRBV5-1 and TRBJ1-6, with D unresolved. Germline CDR1 and CDR2: SGHRS and YFSETQ. The CDR3 is made up of 12 amino acids. V was trimmed by 5 bases and J by 8 bases, leaving 8 bases between them. The CDR3 is CASSGSDSPLHF. The DNA of the CDR3 is TGCGCCAGCAGTGGTAGTGATTCACCCCTCCACTTT.

The gene calls are TRBV12-3 or TRBV12-4 and TRBJ2-2; a possible D gene is TRBD2 (5 bases). V gave up 3 bases and J gave up 7 bases, with 9 bases separating them. CDR3 length: 13 residues. The CDR3 bases are TGTGCCAGCAGTTTGAGGGTGAACGGGGAGCTGTTTTTT. This codes for CASSLRVNGELFF.

J is TRBJ1-2 and V is TRBV19; the match to TRBD1 covers 8 bases. The V gene end was trimmed by 6 bases and the J gene end by 5 bases; junction bases not matched to a gene: 11. This CDR3 is built from 15 residues. Germline V gene sequence: CDR1 LNHDA, CDR2 SQIVND (reference sequence). The CDR3 DNA reads TGTGCCAGTAGGACCGAGGTGGACAGGGTTTATGGCTACACCTTC. Amino acids: CASRTEVDRVYGYTF. The full variable domain, with the rest looked up from reference TRBV19 and TRBJ1-2, is DGGITQSPKYLFRKEGQNVTLSCEQNLNHDAMYWYRQDPGQGLRLIYYSQIVNDFQKGDIAEGYSVSREKKESFPLTVTSAQKNPTAFYLCASRTEVDRVYGYTFGSGTRLTVV.

This chain uses TRBV28 with TRBJ1-3; D is unclear. Trimming took off 5 bases at V and 4 bases at J, with 9 bases between the two ends. The CDR3 is 13 amino acids. The germline CDR1 and CDR2 sequences are MDHEN and SYDVKM. The CDR3 bases are TGTGCCAGCAGTCTATTACAGGGAAACACCATATATTTT. Its protein is CASSLLQGNTIYF.

This clone showed up just a few times. The chain has TRBV6-5 and TRBJ1-1, with D unresolved. Germline CDR1 reads MNHEY; CDR2 reads SVGAGI. The V end lost 0 bases, the J end lost 0 bases, and 5 bases lay between the germline ends. The CDR3 spans 14 residues. CDR3 amino acids: CASSYSSLNTEAFF. The CDR3 DNA sequence: TGTGCCAGCAGTTACTCCTCTTTGAACACTGAAGCTTTCTTT.

The chain employs TRBV19 and TRBJ2-3; no definite D call. V lost 4 bases, J lost 3 bases, and 8 bases lay in between. Per the germline V gene, CDR1 is LNHDA and CDR2 is SQIVND (reference sequence). CDR3 length: 13 amino acids. The CDR3 region is CASSSTRTDTQYF. The CDR3 bases are TGTGCCAGTAGTAGCACTCGGACAGATACGCAGTATTTT.

The gene calls are TRBV7-8 and TRBJ2-2; 7 bases fit TRBD1. This CDR3 is built from 17 residues. Per the germline V gene, CDR1 is SGHVS and CDR2 is FQNEAQ. The V segment lost 3 bases and the J segment 1 base; nucleotides outside the gene matches: 8. CDR3 coding DNA: TGTGCCAGCAGCTTGACAGGGAACCACCTGAACACCGGGGAGCTGTTTTTT. As protein: CASSLTGNHLNTGELFF.

This chain's CDR3 is CASSPTGGTAKETQYF. CDR3 bases: TGTGCCAGCAGCCCCACCGGAGGGACAGCTAAAGAGACCCAGTACTTC. The V call is TRBV7-9, the J call TRBJ2-5; weak D call: TRBD1 (7 bases). The CDR3 totals 16 residues. CDR1 SEHNR and CDR2 FQNEAQ come from the germline V gene (reference sequence). V was trimmed by 5 bases and J by 3 bases, leaving 19 bases between them.

The genes are TRBV19 and TRBJ1-1; 11 bases are a match to TRBD1. Germline assignment: CDR1 LNHDA and CDR2 SQIVND (reference sequence). The CDR3 is 13 residues long. The junction had 8 bases not matched to a gene; V was cut back by 6 bases and J by 11 bases. CDR3 sequence (DNA): TGTGCCAGTAGCCAGACGGACAGGGGGCTGGCTTTCTTT. It encodes CASSQTDRGLAFF.

This sequence joins TRBV5-1 and TRBJ2-5, with TRBD1 identical over 8 bases. The CDR3 length is 15 residues. CDR1 is SGHRS and CDR2 is YFSETQ in the germline V gene. Trimming cost V 2 bases and J 4 bases; bases outside gene matches: 7. CDR3 in amino acids: CASSLGQGGRETQYF. In DNA, the CDR3 is TGCGCCAGCAGCTTAGGACAGGGTGGTAGAGAGACCCAGTACTTC.

The CDR3 DNA follows: TGTGCCAGCAGCTTCGGTTTGAGCTCCTACAATGAGCAGTTCTTC. Protein product: CASSFGLSSYNEQFF. This chain connects TRBV5-6 to TRBJ2-1, with D uncertain. CDR1 is SGHDT, CDR2 YYEEEE, per germline. V lost 2 bases and J 0 bases, leaving 9 bases between the germline ends. The CDR3 is 15 amino acids.

The rearrangement joins TRBV7-9 to TRBJ2-2; 8 positions agree with TRBD2. J gave up 4 bases and V 3 bases, and 10 bases lay outside the gene matches. The CDR3 has 17 residues. Per germline, CDR1 SEHNR and CDR2 FQNEAQ (reference sequence). The chain's CDR3 is CASSLAGTSDTTGELFF. CDR3 bases: TGTGCCAGCAGCTTGGCCGGGACTAGTGATACCACCGGGGAGCTGTTTTTT.

This clone has just one count. The V call is TRBV5-1, the J call TRBJ2-7, with D perhaps matching TRBD1 (5 bases). Germline CDR1 reads SGHRS; CDR2 reads YFSETQ. The CDR3 is made up of 14 amino acids. V lost 0 bases, J lost 2 bases, and 9 bases lay in between. As DNA, the CDR3 is TGCGCCAGCAGCTTGGTACAGGAGCCCTACGAGCAGTACTTC. Residues: CASSLVQEPYEQYF.

This clone has more than one count but fewer than ten. The chain is built from TRBV19 and TRBJ1-5; D gene uncertain. Looked up from germline, CDR1 is LNHDA and CDR2 is SQIVND (reference sequence). The CDR3 is 15 amino acids. Trimming shortened V by 2 bases and J by 5 bases, and 13 bases separated the two germline ends. The chain's CDR3 is CASSINEEEDQPQHF. As DNA, the CDR3 is TGTGCCAGTAGTATAAATGAGGAGGAAGATCAGCCCCAGCATTTT.